This T cell receptor (beta chain) came from a study of shared clonotypes between healthy human individuals. Study-level findings and limits: It was the few donors that limited the genetic and exposure-history diversity represented. Naive subsets usually exceeded memory subsets in estimated richness.

Deep-level settings were used for running the assay. Here immunoSEQ multiplex PCR was the method, and the copy in TCRdb shows in-frame clones only, minus some. The sample holds roughly 2.5 million clones; approximately 90% are singletons and the top ten take around 0.14%. All donors qualified as healthy HIV-negative adults and had experienced no recent acute infections or vaccinations. Of note for this clone: Its cognate antigen is unknown. This sample includes further DNA sequences coding for the same CDR3.

The germline V gene has CDR1 SGHNT and CDR2 YYREEE (reference sequence). Between the trimmed V and J ends, which lost 0 bases and 2 bases, there was a span of 8 bases. This CDR3 spans 14 amino acids. The sequencing sample was made of naive CD4+ T cells sorted from blood. The sample's subset: CD45RA+ positively selected. The rearrangement joins TRBV5-4 to TRBJ1-1; TRBD1 might be the D (5 bases). The TCR sequence derives from a man aged 18-30 years in good health. DNA of the CDR3: TGTGCCAGCAGCTTGGATAGGGGCAACACTGAAGCTTTCTTT. Translating gives CASSLDRGNTEAFF.